The entry that follows covers one T cell receptor (beta chain) sequence. Its matching antigen is unknown. With 2 bases clipped from V and 9 bases from J, the junction kept 8 bases outside the gene matches. This CDR3 comprises 14 residues. Germline CDR1 is LNHDA and CDR2 is SQIVND (reference sequence). This record comes from a study of T cell repertoires in cytomegalovirus infection. Study context: It can be stated that public TCR beta signatures indicated CMV infection as well as a matching HLA type. Overall study findings and caveats: Frequencies of public TCR beta families were cumulated, and this identified carriers of CMV plus the relevant HLA. Dominating the ex vivo response were TCR beta clonotypes that were CMV-specific and HLA-C-restricted.

TCRdb itself ran the reads through MiXCR, one entry per CDR3 protein. The sample lists some 900,000 distinct CDR3 sequences, approximately 29% seen once, with approximately 13% in the top ten. The sequence was obtained from a human donor in good health (CMV status not recorded). Some clones in this sample may be carry-over from other donors' samples. Sequenced material: cultured CD8+ T cells from PBMCs, taken from culture after CMV antigen stimulation. This chain uses TRBV19 with TRBJ1-2, with 8 bases that match TRBD1. The CDR3 DNA reads TGTGCCAGTAGTATAAGCGGGACAGGACCCCGCTACACCTTC. As protein: CASSISGTGPRYTF.